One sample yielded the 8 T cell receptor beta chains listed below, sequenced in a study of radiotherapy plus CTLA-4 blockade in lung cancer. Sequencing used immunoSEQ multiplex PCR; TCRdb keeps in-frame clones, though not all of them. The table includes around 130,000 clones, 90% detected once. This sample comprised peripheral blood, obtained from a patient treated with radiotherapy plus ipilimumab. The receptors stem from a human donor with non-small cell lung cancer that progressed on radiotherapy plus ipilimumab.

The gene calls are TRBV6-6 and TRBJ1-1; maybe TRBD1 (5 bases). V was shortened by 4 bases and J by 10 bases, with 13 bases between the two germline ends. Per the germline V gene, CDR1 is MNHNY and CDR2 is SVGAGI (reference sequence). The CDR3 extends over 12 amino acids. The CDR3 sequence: CASSSGPTGAFF. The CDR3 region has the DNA TGTGCCAGCAGTTCAGGGCCCACCGGAGCTTTCTTT.

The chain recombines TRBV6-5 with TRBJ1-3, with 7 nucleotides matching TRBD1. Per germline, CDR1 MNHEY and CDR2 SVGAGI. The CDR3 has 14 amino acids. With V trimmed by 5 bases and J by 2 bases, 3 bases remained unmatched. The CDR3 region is CASSRQGPGNTIYF. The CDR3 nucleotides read TGTGCCAGCAGTCGACAGGGTCCTGGAAACACCATATATTTT.

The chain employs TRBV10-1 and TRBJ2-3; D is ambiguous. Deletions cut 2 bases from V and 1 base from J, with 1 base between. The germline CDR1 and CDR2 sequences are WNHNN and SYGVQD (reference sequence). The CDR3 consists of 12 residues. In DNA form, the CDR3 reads TGCGCCAGCAGTGAGGGCACAGATACGCAGTATTTT. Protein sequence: CASSEGTDTQYF.

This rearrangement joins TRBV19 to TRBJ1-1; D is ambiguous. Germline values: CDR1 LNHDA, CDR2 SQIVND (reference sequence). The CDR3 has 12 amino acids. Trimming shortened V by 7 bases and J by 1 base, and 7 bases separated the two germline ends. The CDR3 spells CASKRRNTEAFF. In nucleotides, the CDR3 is TGTGCCAGTAAGAGAAGGAACACTGAAGCTTTCTTT.

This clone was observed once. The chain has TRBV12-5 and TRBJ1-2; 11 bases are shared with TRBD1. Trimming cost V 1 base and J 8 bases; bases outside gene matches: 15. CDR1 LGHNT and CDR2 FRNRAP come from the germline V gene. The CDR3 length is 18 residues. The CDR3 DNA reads TGTGCTAGTGGTTTGGCCTCCGGGACAGGGGGTAACGGGTTGGGCTACACCTTC. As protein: CASGLASGTGGNGLGYTF.

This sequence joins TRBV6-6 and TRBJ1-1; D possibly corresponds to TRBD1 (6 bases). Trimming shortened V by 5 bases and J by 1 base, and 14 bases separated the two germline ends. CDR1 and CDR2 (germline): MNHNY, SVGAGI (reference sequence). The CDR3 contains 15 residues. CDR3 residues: CASSALGQANTEAFF. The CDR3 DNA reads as TGTGCCAGCAGTGCCCTGGGACAAGCGAACACTGAAGCTTTCTTT.

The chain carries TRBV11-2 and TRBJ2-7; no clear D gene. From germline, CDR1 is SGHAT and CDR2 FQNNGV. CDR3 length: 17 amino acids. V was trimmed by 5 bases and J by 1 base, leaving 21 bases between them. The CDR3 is CASSSIQRSRPSYEQYF. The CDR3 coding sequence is TGTGCCAGCAGCAGCATACAGAGATCGAGACCTTCCTACGAGCAGTACTTC.

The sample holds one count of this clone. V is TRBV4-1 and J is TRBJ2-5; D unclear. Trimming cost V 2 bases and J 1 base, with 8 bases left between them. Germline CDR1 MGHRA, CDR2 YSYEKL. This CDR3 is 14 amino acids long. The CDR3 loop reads CASSQSYTQETQYF. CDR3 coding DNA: TGCGCCAGCAGCCAATCCTACACCCAAGAGACCCAGTACTTC.